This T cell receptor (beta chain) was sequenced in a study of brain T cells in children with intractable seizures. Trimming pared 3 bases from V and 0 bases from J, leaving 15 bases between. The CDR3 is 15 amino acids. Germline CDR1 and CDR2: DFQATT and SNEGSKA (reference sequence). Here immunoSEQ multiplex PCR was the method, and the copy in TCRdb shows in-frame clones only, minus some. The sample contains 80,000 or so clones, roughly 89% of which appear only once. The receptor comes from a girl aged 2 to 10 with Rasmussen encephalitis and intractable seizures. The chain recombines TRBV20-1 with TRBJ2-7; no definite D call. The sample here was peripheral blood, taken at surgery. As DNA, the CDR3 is TGCAGTGCTAGTAAAGGCTCAGGTCCCTCCTACGAGCAGTACTTC. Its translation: CSASKGSGPSYEQYF.